The 11 T cell receptor beta chains presented below share a single source sample, sequenced in a study of blood T cell repertoires in COVID-19. Method: immunoSEQ multiplex PCR; TCRdb's copy keeps in-frame clones and lacks some. This table has some 240,000 clones, more than 80% appearing once. Sequencing input: peripheral blood. Every receptor here comes from a woman aged 80 or older with COVID-19, enrolled during active disease.

The chain recombines TRBV19 with TRBJ2-2; weak D call: TRBD1 (5 bases). Germline V gene lookup returns CDR1 LNHDA and CDR2 SQIVND (reference sequence). The CDR3 sequence is 13 residues long. With 4 bases removed from V and 6 bases from J, the gap between germline ends came to 9 bases. This CDR3 is CASSRQSPGELFF. For the CDR3, the DNA is TGTGCCAGTAGTAGACAGAGTCCCGGGGAGCTGTTTTTT.

Points on this clone: Different DNA sequences within this sample yield the same CDR3. The genes are TRBV5-1 and TRBJ1-3, with 7 bases fitting TRBD1. The J segment lost 3 bases and the V segment lost 0 bases, leaving 0 bases of the junction unmatched. CDR1 and CDR2 (germline): SGHRS, YFSETQ. The CDR3 loop spans 14 amino acids. The CDR3 protein is CASSLGTGGNTIYF. CDR3 sequence (DNA): TGCGCCAGCAGCTTGGGGACAGGTGGAAACACCATATATTTT.

The chain has TRBV10-2 and TRBJ2-1; D might be TRBD1 (5 bases). This CDR3 has 13 residues. Germline CDR1 and CDR2: WSHSY and SAAADI. CDR3 amino acids: CGSRIGPTGEQFF. CDR3 in DNA: TGCGGAAGTCGGATCGGTCCCACAGGTGAGCAGTTCTTC.

This chain links TRBV2 with TRBJ1-1; D is uncertain. V was pared by 3 bases and J by 0 bases, with 14 bases between. Germline-derived CDR1 and CDR2 are SNHLY and FYNNEI. This CDR3 has 16 amino acids. CDR3 nucleotide sequence: TGTGCCAGCAGTGAGGAGGCAGCCAACTTGAACACTGAAGCTTTCTTT. Residues: CASSEEAANLNTEAFF.

The rearrangement joins TRBV18 to TRBJ1-3; the match to TRBD1 covers 8 bases. Looked up from germline, CDR1 is KGHSH and CDR2 is LQKENI. Germline trimming cut 3 bases from V and 8 bases from J; bases unmatched to any gene: 9. CDR3 length equals 15 residues. The DNA of the CDR3 is TGTGCCAGCTCACCGACGCGGCAGGGGGCGGACACCATATATTTT. Its protein product is CASSPTRQGADTIYF.

The V gene is TRBV6-4, the J gene TRBJ1-5, with D possibly being TRBD1 (5 bases). The CDR3 is 15 residues long. The ends were cut back, 4 bases at V and 2 bases at J, with 12 bases in the middle. From germline, CDR1 is MRHNA and CDR2 SNTAGT. This CDR3 is CASSAGVGGNQPQHF. The CDR3 nucleotides read TGTGCCAGCAGTGCCGGTGTAGGGGGCAATCAGCCCCAGCATTTT.

This clone has just a few counts. The chain has TRBV5-4 and TRBJ1-1, with D tentatively TRBD1 (5 bases). V was trimmed by 5 bases and J by 0 bases, leaving 11 bases between them. The germline CDR1 and CDR2 sequences are SGHNT and YYREEE (reference sequence). The CDR3 extends over 14 amino acids. In nucleotides, the CDR3 is TGTGCCAGCAGTCGGGGGTCCTTGAACACTGAAGCTTTCTTT. This gives the protein CASSRGSLNTEAFF.

The V call is TRBV30, the J call TRBJ1-2; 9 bases map to TRBD1. The CDR3 totals 13 residues. The V gene's germline CDR1 is GTSNPN and CDR2 SVGIG (reference sequence). The trim removed 1 base at V and 8 bases at J, leaving 5 bases unmatched. CDR3 nucleotide sequence: TGTGCCTGGAGTGCGGACAGGGGACGGGGCTACACCTTC. The encoded protein is CAWSADRGRGYTF.

This chain joins TRBV5-1 and TRBJ1-1; D unclear. V was trimmed by 0 bases and J by 0 bases, leaving 9 bases between them. From germline, CDR1 is SGHRS and CDR2 YFSETQ. The CDR3 extends over 15 amino acids. CDR3 bases: TGCGCCAGCAGCTTGGCCATCGGGATGAACACTGAAGCTTTCTTT. It specifies CASSLAIGMNTEAFF. Supplemented by reference TRBV5-1 and TRBJ1-1, the full variable domain reads KAGVTQTPRYLIKTRGQQVTLSCSPISGHRSVSWYQQTPGQGLQFLFEYFSETQRNKGNFPGRFSGRQFSNSRSEMNVSTLELGDSALYLCASSLAIGMNTEAFFGQGTRLTVV.

CDR3 residues: CASSPRGQGDQPQHF. The CDR3 nucleotides are TGTGCCAGCTCACCACGTGGACAGGGGGATCAGCCCCAGCATTTT. The chain uses TRBV18 and TRBJ1-5; the match to TRBD1 covers 10 bases. V lost 1 base to trimming and J lost 5 bases; unmatched junction nucleotides: 2. Germline CDR1 is KGHSH and CDR2 is LQKENI. The CDR3 contains 15 residues.

The chain is built from TRBV6-2 or TRBV6-3 and TRBJ1-5; D is unresolved. Germline V gives CDR1 MNHEY, CDR2 SVGEGT. The V and J ends lost 5 bases and 2 bases respectively, with 4 bases between them. The CDR3 consists of 12 residues. CDR3 coding DNA: TGTGCCAGCAGTCTAGGCAATCAGCCCCAGCATTTT. Residues: CASSLGNQPQHF.